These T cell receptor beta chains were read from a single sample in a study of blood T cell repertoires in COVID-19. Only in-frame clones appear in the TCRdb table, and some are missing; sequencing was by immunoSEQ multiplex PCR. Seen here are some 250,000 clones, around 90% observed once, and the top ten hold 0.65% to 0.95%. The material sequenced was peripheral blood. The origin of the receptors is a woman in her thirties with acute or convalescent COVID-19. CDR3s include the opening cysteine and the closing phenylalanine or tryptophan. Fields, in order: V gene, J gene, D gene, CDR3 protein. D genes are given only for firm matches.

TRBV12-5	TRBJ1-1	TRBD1	CASGPRDRGGAEAFF
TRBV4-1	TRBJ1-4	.	CASSQDLGALNEKLFF
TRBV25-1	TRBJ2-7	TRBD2	CASSGASGSLYEQYF
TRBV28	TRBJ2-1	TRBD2	CASSSGGVSSYNEQFF
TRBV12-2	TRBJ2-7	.	CASPRREVSGYEQYF
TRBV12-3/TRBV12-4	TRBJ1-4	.	CASSFGSDEKLFF
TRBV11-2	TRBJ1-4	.	CASRANRARGEKLFF
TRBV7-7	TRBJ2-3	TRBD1	CASSLGTASTDTQYF
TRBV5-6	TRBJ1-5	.	CASSLKPGHPYQPQHF
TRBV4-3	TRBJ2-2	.	CASSQDLGGSHTGELFF
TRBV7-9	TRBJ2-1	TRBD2	CASSAGGRPNEQFF
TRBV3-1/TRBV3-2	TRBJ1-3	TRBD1	CASSQNTGAGNTIYF
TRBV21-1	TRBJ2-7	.	CASSRGIEQYF
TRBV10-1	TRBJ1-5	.	CASSDGNQPQHF
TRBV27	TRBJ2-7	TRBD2	CASSLSGGTYEQYF
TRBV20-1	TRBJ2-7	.	CSVGTSYEQYF
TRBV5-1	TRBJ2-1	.	CASSRPSANEQFF
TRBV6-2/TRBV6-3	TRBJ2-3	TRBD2	CASSLAGGGADTQYF
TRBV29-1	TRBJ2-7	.	CSVGQYEQYF
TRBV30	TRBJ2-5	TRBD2	CAWSISTRGETQYF
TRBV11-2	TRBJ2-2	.	CASLETGNTGELFF
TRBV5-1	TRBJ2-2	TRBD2	CASSLIQRVAGVNTGELFF
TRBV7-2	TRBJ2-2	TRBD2	CASSFTSGTGELFF
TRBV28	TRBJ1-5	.	CASLQGLGNQPQHF
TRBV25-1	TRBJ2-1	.	CASSREYEQFF
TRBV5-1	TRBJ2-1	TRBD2	CASSRLAGANEQFF
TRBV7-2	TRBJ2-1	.	CASSRGSPLTYNEQFF